The next 19 T cell receptor beta chains were all read from a single sample in a study of OX40 agonist ivuxolimab in advanced cancers. Libraries were constructed by the immunoSEQ multiplex PCR assay. TCRdb stores this immuneACCESS table with in-frame sequences only. Part of the clones is absent; in the studies checked, under half of the shortfall reflects unresolved V genes, and no reason is known for the rest. For this sample the table gives 65,000 to 80,000 clones, of which 91% were detected only once. Approximately 15% of the sample is taken by the ten largest. The source material was CD4+ or CD8+ T cells sorted from blood, sampled in a trial of the OX40 agonist ivuxolimab. Receptors were obtained from an adult with an advanced solid tumor such as melanoma, head and neck, liver or kidney cancer.

The chain uses TRBV9 and TRBJ2-1; 10 positions match TRBD2. The CDR3 has 16 residues. V trimming: 0 bases; J trimming: 9 bases; junction bases outside the gene matches: 9. The germline gives CDR1 SGDLS, CDR2 YYNGEE. CDR3 in amino acids: CASSVARSSGSGEQFF. CDR3 sequence (DNA): TGTGCCAGCAGCGTAGCTCGGTCTAGCGGGAGTGGTGAGCAGTTCTTC.

DNA for the CDR3: TGCGCCAGCAGCCAAGATGGAGACATGAGCTCCTACGAGCAGTACTTC. This translates into CASSQDGDMSSYEQYF. J is TRBJ2-7 and V is TRBV4-3; unclear D gene. Germline V gene data show CDR1 as LGHNA and CDR2 as YSLEER. The CDR3 totals 16 residues. V gave up 0 bases and J gave up 0 bases, with 12 bases separating them.

The gene calls are TRBV5-6 and TRBJ1-2; 12 bases map to TRBD1. The CDR3 is made up of 15 amino acids. Looked up from germline, CDR1 is SGHDT and CDR2 is YYEEEE. The V gene end was trimmed by 4 bases and the J gene end by 7 bases; junction bases not matched to a gene: 8. The CDR3 DNA follows: TGTGCCAGCAGCGTCCCGGGACAGGGGGCGATTGGCTACACCTTC. Translated, it gives CASSVPGQGAIGYTF.

The genes are TRBV4-1 and TRBJ2-1, with 9 bases identical to TRBD2. Germline CDR1 is MGHRA and CDR2 is YSYEKL. The CDR3 has 18 residues. V trimming: 3 bases; J trimming: 0 bases; junction bases outside the gene matches: 9. Here the CDR3 DNA reads TGCGCCAGCAGCCAGCGGGCTAGCGGGACCCGCTCCTACAATGAGCAGTTCTTC. It translates to CASSQRASGTRSYNEQFF.

This chain uses TRBV7-8 with TRBJ2-2; 13 positions match TRBD2. V trimming: 4 bases; J trimming: 2 bases; junction bases outside the gene matches: 4. CDR1 is SGHVS and CDR2 is FQNEAQ in the germline V gene. The CDR3 consists of 17 residues. CDR3 amino acids: CASSSRTSGSNTGELFF. The CDR3, as DNA: TGTGCCAGCAGCTCCAGGACTAGCGGGAGTAACACCGGGGAGCTGTTTTTT. Using reference TRBV7-8 and TRBJ2-2 for the parts outside the CDR3, the full variable domain is GAGVSQSPRYKVAKRGQDVALRCDPISGHVSLFWYQQALGQGPEFLTYFQNEAQLDKSGLPSDRFFAERPEGSVSTLKIQRTQQEDSAVYLCASSSRTSGSNTGELFFGEGSRLTVL.

J is TRBJ2-3 and V is TRBV9, with a weak D call TRBD2 (6 bases). This CDR3 has 14 residues. The germline CDR1 and CDR2 sequences are SGDLS and YYNGEE. The ends were cut back, 3 bases at V and 2 bases at J, with 10 bases in the middle. DNA for the CDR3: TGTGCCAGCAGCGCAGCGGGTTTCACAGATACGCAGTATTTT. It specifies CASSAAGFTDTQYF.

The chain combines TRBV4-1 with TRBJ1-5; 7 nucleotides agree with TRBD1. Germline CDR1 and CDR2: MGHRA and YSYEKL. The trim removed 1 base at V and 13 bases at J, leaving 10 bases unmatched. This CDR3 comprises 14 residues. For the CDR3, the DNA is TGCGCCAGCAGCCAAGGGGGGGGGACAGTCCCTCAGCATTTT. This codes for CASSQGGGTVPQHF.

The rearrangement links TRBV13 to TRBJ2-5; the D is unclear. The CDR3 is 13 amino acids. Deletions cut 5 bases from V and 4 bases from J, with 11 bases between. The germline V gene encodes CDR1 PRHDT and CDR2 FYEKMQ (reference sequence). The CDR3 here is CASSLRRGETQYF. The CDR3 bases are TGTGCCAGCAGCCTCCGGAGAGGAGAGACCCAGTACTTC. The whole variable domain, filled in from reference TRBV13 and TRBJ2-5, reads AAGVIQSPRHLIKEKRETATLKCYPIPRHDTVYWYQQGPGQDPQFLISFYEKMQSDKGSIPDRFSAQQFSDYHSELNMSSLELGDSALYFCASSLRRGETQYFGPGTRLLVL.

J is TRBJ1-3 and V is TRBV28; 7 bases map to TRBD1. CDR1 is MDHEN and CDR2 is SYDVKM in the germline V gene. V was pared by 7 bases and J by 4 bases, with 4 bases of the junction left unmatched. The CDR3 runs to 13 residues. The chain's CDR3 is CASTTGVGNTIYF. CDR3 sequence (DNA): TGTGCCAGCACAACAGGGGTCGGAAACACCATATATTTT.

This chain uses TRBV27 with TRBJ2-7; 12 bases align to TRBD2. The V and J ends lost 5 bases and 5 bases, in that order; junction bases with no gene match: 13. Germline CDR1 reads MNHEY; CDR2 reads SMNVEV (reference sequence). CDR3 size: 17 residues. The CDR3 sequence is CASSRRLAGVGANEQYF. CDR3 nucleotide sequence: TGTGCCAGCAGTCGCCGACTAGCGGGAGTGGGGGCCAACGAGCAGTACTTC.

The rearrangement links TRBV7-8 to TRBJ1-4, with D perhaps matching TRBD1 (6 bases). CDR1 and CDR2 from the germline V gene are SGHVS and FQNEAQ. With 1 base removed from V and 7 bases from J, the gap between germline ends came to 13 bases. The CDR3 length is 15 residues. Written as DNA, the CDR3 is TGTGCCAGCAGCTTAGTAGGGGGACACCTTGAAAAACTGTTTTTT. As protein: CASSLVGGHLEKLFF.

The V and J genes are TRBV5-6 and TRBJ2-7; D gene unclear. Germline V gene sequence: CDR1 SGHDT, CDR2 YYEEEE. The CDR3 runs to 14 residues. V lost 0 bases and J lost 6, with 13 bases in between. The CDR3 sequence is CASSLAEYPLEQYF. The CDR3, as DNA: TGTGCCAGCAGCTTGGCTGAGTACCCCCTCGAGCAGTACTTC.

The chain uses TRBV6-4 and TRBJ2-1; 9 bases are shared with TRBD2. The CDR3 covers 17 residues. The junction had 14 bases not matched to a gene; V was cut back by 3 bases and J by 8 bases. From germline, CDR1 is MRHNA and CDR2 SNTAGT. The CDR3 DNA reads as TGTGCCAGCAGTGAACAAATTGGGGCGGGAGGGAGCGATGAGCAGTTCTTC. It specifies CASSEQIGAGGSDEQFF.

The rearrangement links TRBV9 to TRBJ1-2; 7 nucleotides align to TRBD1. J gave up 6 bases and V 4 bases, and 12 bases lay outside the gene matches. There are 15 residues in the CDR3. In germline, CDR1 is SGDLS, CDR2 YYNGEE. The CDR3 reads CASSTIGDSPDGYTF. CDR3 DNA sequence: TGTGCCAGCAGCACCATTGGGGACAGCCCGGATGGCTACACCTTC.

This rearrangement joins TRBV6-5 to TRBJ1-1; D is unresolved. Between the trimmed V and J ends, which lost 6 bases and 1 base, there was a span of 9 bases. The germline V gene has CDR1 MNHEY and CDR2 SVGAGI. CDR3 size: 13 residues. CDR3 coding DNA: TGTGCCAGCAGCTTAATTCCGAACACTGAAGCTTTCTTT. Translated: CASSLIPNTEAFF.

The chain couples TRBV5-8 to TRBJ2-7; TRBD2 is a possible D gene (7 bases). The V gene lost 0 bases and the J gene lost 6 bases, with 16 bases spanning the gap. The CDR3 is made up of 15 amino acids. Germline lookup yields CDR1 SGHTS and CDR2 YDEGEE. The CDR3: CASSLAFVGGPEQYF. The CDR3 coding sequence is TGTGCCAGCAGCTTGGCCTTCGTGGGGGGGCCCGAGCAGTACTTC.

This chain connects TRBV5-5 to TRBJ1-2; D may be TRBD1 (6 bases). The CDR3 extends over 17 amino acids. Germline V gene lookup returns CDR1 SGHKS and CDR2 YYEKEE (reference sequence). Deletions cut 1 base from V and 1 base from J, with 17 bases between. The CDR3 bases are TGTGCCAGCAGCTTGTTGAGAGCAGGGGTGGGTAACTATGGCTACACCTTC. It yields the protein CASSLLRAGVGNYGYTF.

The chain couples TRBV7-9 to TRBJ2-5, with D uncertain. Judging by the DNA end, TRBJ2-7 fits better; the J call may be wrong. The CDR3 contains 12 residues. Looked up from germline, CDR1 is SEHNR and CDR2 is FQNEAQ (reference sequence). The DNA of the CDR3 is TGTGCCAGCAGCCTGAATCTCTACGAGCAGTACTTC. Translating it yields CASSLNLYEQYF.

The genes are TRBV28 and TRBJ2-1, with D maybe TRBD2 (6 bases). Germline V gene lookup returns CDR1 MDHEN and CDR2 SYDVKM. This CDR3 has 14 amino acids. V was clipped by 4 bases and J by 0 bases, with 7 bases between them. This CDR3 reads CASSYGSSYNEQFF. The DNA for the CDR3 is TGTGCCAGCAGTTACGGGAGCTCCTACAATGAGCAGTTCTTC.